This note documents a single T cell receptor beta chain sequence. Libraries were prepared by immunoSEQ multiplex PCR; TCRdb keeps only in-frame clonotypes and omits some of them. Of 15,000 to 20,000 clones in the sample, approximately 90% were seen once. The sample originates from a study of T cell changes during pregnancy in multiple sclerosis. The receptor's source is a female donor in good health, enrolled as a control in a pregnancy study. This specimen was CD4+ T cells from peripheral blood mononuclear cells, taken in the first trimester of pregnancy.

CDR3 nucleotide sequence: TGTGCCAGCAGGGCAGGGACATATGGCTACACCTTC. As protein: CASRAGTYGYTF. The chain links TRBV25-1 to TRBJ1-2, with a possible D match to TRBD1 (6 bases). CDR3 length equals 12 residues. Germline V gives CDR1 MGHDK, CDR2 SYGVNS. V dropped 6 bases and J dropped 5 bases, with 10 bases sitting between them.